This entry features one T cell receptor (beta chain) sequence. What it recognizes is unknown. Unmatched junction bases numbered 3, after V lost 5 bases and J lost 0 bases. This CDR3 comprises 15 residues. CDR1 and CDR2 (germline): SGHRS, YFSETQ. The data were taken from a study of cytomegalovirus exposure and HLA in healthy donors. Whole-study context: Unique TCRs from HLA-typed donors, some 85 million of them, were held in an early data release. Study-level points and caveats: Researchers reported in a later analysis that common viral pathogens appeared linked to several top clusters. TCR beta chains associated with HLA were, in a later analysis, more clonally expanded than equally common others. TCR beta V segments were, for the most part, productive about 87% or about 30% of the time in an earlier analysis.

PCR used 60 Vbeta primers and 13 Jbeta primers. Assay used: immunoSEQ multiplex PCR; TCRdb lists only in-frame clones, some missing. The sample lists roughly 150,000 clones; roughly 80% were seen once. The sequenced sample was PBMCs. This sequence joins TRBV5-1 and TRBJ2-2, with 8 positions matching TRBD1. This receptor was obtained from a woman between 40 and 50 years old in good health and CMV-seropositive. The CDR3 region is CASSWTGTNTGELFF. The CDR3 region has the DNA TGCGCCAGCAGTTGGACAGGGACGAACACCGGGGAGCTGTTTTTT.